Listed below are T cell receptor beta chains from one sample, sequenced in a study of T cell responses to AZD1222 COVID-19 vaccine. Repertoires were generated with immunoSEQ multiplex PCR, while TCRdb's copy carries only in-frame clones and drops some. Counted here are roughly 140,000 clones, 92% occurring once; the ten biggest clones make up around 1.7%. The specimen comprised peripheral blood, sampled on day 0 of AZD1222 vaccination. These receptors came from an adult in good health. Both conserved end residues are trimmed from each CDR3.

J | V | CDR3
TRBJ2-3 | TRBV19 | ASSMRQGIDTQY
TRBJ2-1 | TRBV11-2 | ASSLIASSSYNEQF
TRBJ2-1 | TRBV7-9 | ASSSVSLGEQF
TRBJ1-4 | TRBV6-5 | ASRSRGATNEKLF
TRBJ2-1 | TRBV2 | AISSGTSVNEQF
TRBJ1-5 | TRBV19 | ASSISGNQPQH
TRBJ1-3 | TRBV12-3/TRBV12-4 | ASSWNANTIY
TRBJ2-7 | TRBV30 | ALGTYEQY
TRBJ1-1 | TRBV7-8 | ASSRGRNTEAF
TRBJ2-6 | TRBV9 | ASSAGYRGLRGANVLT
TRBJ1-2 | TRBV6-5 | ASSYQGLEGYT
TRBJ2-7 | TRBV5-4 | ASSLGGRGNDEQY
TRBJ1-2 | TRBV20-1 | SASELGGGFNGYT
TRBJ1-2 | TRBV30 | AWSGGGYGYT
TRBJ1-5 | TRBV27 | ASSSRGSWLSNQPQH
TRBJ2-7 | TRBV7-9 | ASSLDTSGRWGEQY
TRBJ1-1 | TRBV29-1 | SGMRGSTEAF
TRBJ1-1 | TRBV6-5 | ASSYSLAGDTEAF
TRBJ2-2 | TRBV12-3/TRBV12-4 | ASSLGSGELF
TRBJ1-2 | TRBV30 | AWSPGSWGYT
TRBJ2-3 | TRBV6-2/TRBV6-3 | ASSTPRGGIYTDTQY
TRBJ1-5 | TRBV10-2 | ASKPQGINNQPQH
TRBJ2-7 | TRBV5-1 | ASSLAPRLGGRDTYEQY
TRBJ2-7 | TRBV21-1 | ASSTLIRDRRREQY
TRBJ2-7 | TRBV11-2 | ASSLVRGRTYEQY
TRBJ1-1 | TRBV30 | ACSTRVNTEAF
TRBJ2-5 | TRBV28 | ASSLIRDWETQY
TRBJ1-5 | TRBV6-1 | ASSEWSRYSNQPQH
TRBJ1-6 | TRBV28 | ASSLTGGEDSPLH
TRBJ2-3 | TRBV27 | ASSLARELIDTQY
TRBJ2-1 | TRBV19 | ASSPRLAGGPRQF
TRBJ1-1 | TRBV7-8 | ASSWGQGGTEAF
TRBJ1-5 | TRBV4-2 | ASSQENDPAEQPQH
TRBJ1-2 | TRBV9 | ASSVGGDSVEV
TRBJ2-7 | TRBV29-1 | SVGSNRGWADEQY
TRBJ2-5 | TRBV6-5 | ASRQGNQETQY
TRBJ2-3 | TRBV5-4 | ASSSGLRRSRTDTQY